The rows below give T cell receptor beta chains drawn from one sample of a study of cytomegalovirus exposure and HLA in healthy donors. Profiled with immunoSEQ multiplex PCR; TCRdb holds only in-frame clones, not every one. The top ten hold around 1.7% of the sample, which has about 120,000 clones, about four fifths seen once. Sequenced sample: PBMCs. The source of these receptors is a woman under 30 in good health and CMV-seronegative. Both conserved end residues are part of each CDR3. A D gene is named only where the DNA matches it firmly. Only part of the rows carry a size: once, few, many, or a class if the clone is expanded.

. . TRBJ1-1 TRBV28 CASSSFGQRNTEAFF TGTGCCAGCAGTTCTTTTGGACAGAGGAACACTGAAGCTTTCTTT
. . TRBJ1-1 TRBV2 CASRSTENTEAFF TGTGCCAGCAGGAGCACAGAGAACACTGAAGCTTTCTTT
TRBD1 . TRBJ1-1 TRBV6-4 CASGQEMNTEAFF TGTGCCAGCGGACAGGAGATGAACACTGAAGCTTTCTTT
TRBD1 . TRBJ2-7 TRBV5-1 CASSLVSGQSYEQYF TGCGCCAGCAGCTTGGTGTCGGGACAGTCCTACGAGCAGTACTTC
. few TRBJ1-5 TRBV28 CASIRHDGDQPQHF TGTGCCAGCATCAGACATGACGGGGATCAGCCCCAGCATTTT
TRBD1 . TRBJ1-5 TRBV25-1 CASTPGQGYRQPQHF TGTGCCAGCACTCCGGGACAGGGGTATCGTCAGCCCCAGCATTTT
TRBD1 . TRBJ2-1 TRBV5-1 CASSLQGQGSSYNEQFF TGCGCCAGCAGCTTGCAGGGACAGGGGAGTTCCTACAATGAGCAGTTCTTC
TRBD1 . TRBJ2-7 TRBV9 CASSPLADRAYEQYF TGTGCCAGCAGCCCCTTGGCCGACAGGGCCTACGAGCAGTACTTC
. . TRBJ2-3 TRBV30 CACFSGSPDTQYF TGTGCCTGCTTCTCCGGGAGTCCAGATACGCAGTATTTT
TRBD2 few TRBJ2-5 TRBV2 CASSGLSGGAGETQYF TGTGCCAGCAGTGGCCTGAGCGGGGGGGCCGGGGAGACCCAGTACTTC
. . TRBJ2-7 TRBV6-6 CASSYPPRGSEQYF TGTGCCAGCAGTTACCCCCCTCGAGGGAGCGAGCAGTACTTC
. . TRBJ2-7 TRBV28 CASSLGGVGLYEQYF TGTGCCAGCAGTTTAGGAGGGGTTGGTCTCTACGAGCAGTACTTC
. . TRBJ1-2 TRBV7-9 CASSSKADSSTF TGTGCCAGCAGCTCAAAGGCGGACAGCAGCACCTTC
TRBD1 . TRBJ1-1 TRBV30 CAWSVRLGRGQGGTEAFF TGTGCCTGGAGTGTACGGCTGGGTAGAGGACAGGGTGGGACTGAAGCTTTCTTT
. . TRBJ2-3 TRBV10-3 CAISDGDTQYF TGTGCCATCAGTGACGGAGATACGCAGTATTTT
TRBD2 . TRBJ2-5 TRBV7-2 CASSLAGSGGETQYF TGTGCCAGCAGCTTAGCCGGTAGCGGGGGGGAGACCCAGTACTTC
TRBD1 . TRBJ2-7 TRBV13 CASSPGQGSYEQYF TGTGCCAGCAGCCCTGGACAGGGATCCTACGAGCAGTACTTC
TRBD2 few TRBJ2-5 TRBV7-9 CASSLALAGETQYF TGTGCCAGCAGCTTAGCACTAGCGGGGGAGACCCAGTACTTC
. few TRBJ1-1 TRBV9 CASSVAQNTEAFF TGTGCCAGCAGCGTAGCCCAGAACACTGAAGCTTTCTTT
TRBD2 . TRBJ2-1 TRBV11-2 CASSFGLVAGGFYNEQFF TGTGCCAGCAGCTTCGGCCTAGTAGCGGGGGGCTTTTACAATGAGCAGTTCTTC
TRBD2 . TRBJ2-1 TRBV6-4 CASSAVAGGLNEQFF TGTGCCAGCAGTGCGGTAGCGGGGGGGCTCAATGAGCAGTTCTTC
. . TRBJ2-7 TRBV2 CASSGGLRYEQYF TGTGCCAGCAGTGGTGGTTTGCGCTACGAGCAGTACTTC
. . TRBJ1-4 TRBV2 CAGEFFRGEKLFF TGTGCCGGTGAATTTTTCAGGGGCGAAAAACTGTTTTTT
. . TRBJ1-1 TRBV28 CASSLQAEAFF TGTGCCAGCAGTTTACAGGCTGAAGCTTTCTTT
. . TRBJ2-5 TRBV5-6 CASSNTGSQETQYF TGTGCCAGCAGCAACACAGGTTCTCAAGAGACCCAGTACTTC
. . TRBJ2-7 TRBV15 CATSRPAGAHEQYF TGTGCCACCAGCAGACCCGCGGGGGCCCACGAGCAGTACTTC
TRBD1 . TRBJ2-3 TRBV15 CATSGGRDRGPADTQYF TGTGCCACCAGCGGGGGGCGGGACAGGGGGCCGGCGGATACGCAGTATTTT
. . TRBJ2-5 TRBV9 CASSVGLETQYF TGTGCCAGCAGCGTGGGCCTGGAGACCCAGTACTTC
TRBD2 . TRBJ2-1 TRBV5-1 CASSSRTSGGAGEQFF TGCGCCAGCAGCTCACGGACTAGCGGGGGGGCGGGGGAGCAGTTCTTC
TRBD1 . TRBJ1-1 TRBV7-9 CASSLGGQGGTEAFF TGTGCCAGCAGCTTAGGGGGACAGGGGGGCACTGAAGCTTTCTTT
TRBD1 . TRBJ1-3 TRBV9 CASSPTGSGGNTIYF TGTGCCAGCAGCCCGACAGGGTCGGGGGGAAACACCATATATTTT
. . TRBJ2-2 TRBV2 CASSEVRGGLQSTGELFF TGTGCCAGCAGTGAGGTGCGTGGGGGCCTTCAATCAACCGGGGAGCTGTTTTTT
TRBD1 . TRBJ1-6 TRBV10-2 CASIDVGTDNYNSPLHF TGCGCCAGCATTGACGTCGGGACAGACAATTATAATTCACCCCTCCACTTT
. . TRBJ2-1 TRBV30 CAWSTKEQFF TGTGCCTGGAGCACTAAGGAGCAGTTCTTC
TRBD2 . TRBJ2-1 TRBV5-1 CASSLLAGEYNEQFF TGCGCCAGCAGCTTACTAGCGGGCGAGTACAATGAGCAGTTCTTC
. . TRBJ1-4 TRBV5-4 CASSPDGTNREKLFF TGTGCCAGCAGCCCGGACGGGACTAATAGAGAAAAACTGTTTTTT
. . TRBJ2-1 TRBV7-9 CASSLGGVPNEQFF TGTGCCAGCAGCTTAGGCGGTGTACCCAATGAGCAGTTCTTC
. . TRBJ1-5 TRBV10-3 CAIGEDYNQPQHF TGTGCCATCGGGGAGGATTACAATCAGCCCCAGCATTTT
TRBD1 . TRBJ1-4 TRBV5-6 CASSLRAGGDEKLFF TGTGCCAGCAGCTTGAGAGCAGGGGGAGATGAAAAACTGTTTTTT
TRBD1 few TRBJ1-2 TRBV6-5 CASSYSPGGQGYGYTF TGTGCCAGCAGTTACTCCCCAGGAGGACAGGGGTATGGCTACACCTTC
. . TRBJ1-2 TRBV21-1 CASSRTGDYGYTF TGTGCCAGCAGCCGGACAGGGGACTATGGCTACACCTTC
TRBD1 . TRBJ1-2 TRBV10-2 CARRGQGASGYTF TGCGCCAGGAGGGGTCAGGGGGCCTCTGGCTACACCTTC
TRBD1 . TRBJ1-4 TRBV5-6 CASSFLPRQGGSNEKLFF TGTGCCAGCAGCTTTCTCCCCCGACAGGGGGGATCTAATGAAAAACTGTTTTTT
. . TRBJ1-2 TRBV7-2 CASSPQGLGYGYTF TGTGCCAGCAGCCCCCAGGGACTAGGGTATGGCTACACCTTC
TRBD1 once TRBJ1-1 TRBV30 CAFYMDRAMRSTEAFF TGTGCCTTTTACATGGACAGGGCAATGCGGAGCACTGAAGCTTTCTTT
. . TRBJ2-3 TRBV20-1 CSVKRDTQYF TGCAGTGTTAAGAGAGATACGCAGTATTTT
TRBD2 . TRBJ2-1 TRBV6-5 CASTYRSGGWYEQFF TGTGCCAGCACCTATCGGAGCGGGGGGTGGTATGAGCAGTTCTTC
. . TRBJ2-6 TRBV4-1 CASSSPLGGPQTSGANVLTF TGCGCCAGCAGCTCCCCCCTAGGAGGGCCGCAAACATCTGGGGCCAACGTCCTGACTTTC